A single sample gave rise to the 15 T cell receptor beta chains below, sequenced in a study of cytomegalovirus exposure and HLA in healthy donors. This PCR relied on a set of 60 Vbeta primers and 13 Jbeta primers. Clones were read by immunoSEQ multiplex PCR, and TCRdb kept only the in-frame ones, dropping some. The sample lists 110,000 to 150,000 clones; around 78% were seen once. The sample comprised PBMCs. The source of these receptors is a woman younger than 35 in good health and CMV-seropositive.

As for this clone: An end of the junction differs from the germline gene, which may be a read error. The chain employs TRBV30 and TRBJ1-3, with D possibly TRBD1 on 5 matching bases. Germline V gives CDR1 GTSNPN, CDR2 SVGIG (reference sequence). This CDR3 contains 14 residues. The CDR3 DNA reads as TGTGCCTGGAGTGTCCAGGGCTCTGGAAACACCACATATTTT. Translation: CAWSVQGSGNTTYF.

The J gene is TRBJ2-2, the V gene TRBV7-8; 8 nucleotides agree with TRBD2. The CDR3 extends over 15 amino acids. CDR1 SGHVS and CDR2 FQNEAQ come from the germline V gene. Losses at the gene ends were 1 base for V and 7 bases for J; bases not matched to a gene: 5. DNA for the CDR3: TGTGCCAGCAGCTTAGAACGGGGGGGTGACGGGGAGCTGTTTTTT. Amino acid sequence: CASSLERGGDGELFF.

V gene TRBV11-2 combines with J gene TRBJ2-6; tentative D call: TRBD2 (5 bases). Trimming took off 6 bases at V and 2 bases at J, with 11 bases between the two ends. The CDR3 loop spans 15 amino acids. The germline V gene encodes CDR1 SGHAT and CDR2 FQNNGV. CDR3 residues: CASSQDGTGANVLTF. The CDR3 DNA is TGTGCCAGCAGTCAGGACGGGACTGGGGCCAACGTCCTGACTTTC.

The chain has TRBV7-9 and TRBJ1-2; 8 positions match TRBD1. The V gene end was trimmed by 0 bases and the J gene end by 8 bases; junction bases not matched to a gene: 8. Germline V gene sequence: CDR1 SEHNR, CDR2 FQNEAQ (reference sequence). This CDR3 is 15 amino acids long. Here the CDR3 DNA reads TGTGCCAGCAGCTTAGCGGGGACAGGCTTCTCCGGCTACACCTTC. This gives the protein CASSLAGTGFSGYTF. Drawing the rest from reference TRBV7-9 and TRBJ1-2, the complete variable domain is DTGVSQNPRHKITKRGQNVTFRCDPISEHNRLYWYRQTLGQGPEFLTYFQNEAQLEKSRLLSDRFSAERPKGSFSTLEIQRTEQGDSAMYLCASSLAGTGFSGYTFGSGTRLTVV.

This clone was seen only a few times. This sequence joins TRBV6-5 and TRBJ2-3; D is perhaps TRBD2 (6 bases). Germline V gives CDR1 MNHEY, CDR2 SVGAGI. The CDR3 covers 14 residues. Trimming removed 6 bases from V and 4 bases from J, with 14 bases in between. The chain's CDR3 is CASSHGGIADTQYF. The CDR3 coding sequence is TGTGCCAGCAGCCACGGGGGAATCGCAGATACGCAGTATTTT.

This clone was seen more than once but under ten times. The chain employs TRBV5-8 and TRBJ1-1, with D possibly TRBD1 on 5 matching bases. The germline gives CDR1 SGHTS, CDR2 YDEGEE. Trimming took 2 bases from V and 5 from J, leaving 7 bases between them. The CDR3 runs to 12 residues. The CDR3 region is CASSLRGTEAFF. The CDR3 DNA follows: TGTGCCAGCAGCTTACGGGGGACTGAAGCTTTCTTT.

The genes are TRBV11-2 and TRBJ2-7, with D maybe TRBD2 (5 bases). Trimming stripped 5 bases from V and 8 bases from J, with 16 bases between. Germline CDR1 is SGHAT and CDR2 is FQNNGV. The CDR3 covers 13 residues. The CDR3 DNA follows: TGTGCCAGCAGCCGGACTGAGCTACGAAAGCAGTACTTC. Translation: CASSRTELRKQYF.

The CDR3 reads CASSHWGGGKNIQYF. Written as DNA, the CDR3 is TGTGCCAGCAGCCATTGGGGAGGGGGCAAAAACATTCAGTACTTC. The rearrangement uses TRBV14 and TRBJ2-4; TRBD2 might be the D (7 bases). The CDR3 is 15 residues long. Trimming took 3 bases from V and 3 from J, leaving 12 bases between them. Germline CDR1 reads SGHDN; CDR2 reads FVKESK.

This clone was detected only a few times. This chain links TRBV10-1 with TRBJ2-1; D perhaps matches TRBD1 (5 bases). V gave up 0 bases and J gave up 2 bases, with 8 bases separating them. This CDR3 is 15 amino acids long. Germline assignment: CDR1 WNHNN and CDR2 SYGVQD (reference sequence). The CDR3 is CASSESGRAYNEQFF. The CDR3 bases are TGCGCCAGCAGTGAGTCGGGCAGGGCCTACAATGAGCAGTTCTTC.

The chain couples TRBV7-2 to TRBJ2-3; 7 bases map to TRBD1. The CDR3 has 16 residues. Germline values: CDR1 SGHTA, CDR2 FQGNSA. The V gene end was trimmed by 4 bases and the J gene end by 0 bases; junction bases not matched to a gene: 7. The CDR3 DNA sequence: TGTGCCAGCAGCTCGACAGGGACGGGAAGCACAGATACGCAGTATTTT. Encoded protein: CASSSTGTGSTDTQYF.

The gene calls are TRBV5-8 and TRBJ1-2; 9 bases align to TRBD1. The CDR3 length is 16 residues. Germline V lookup: CDR1 SGHTS, CDR2 YDEGEE. The V gene end was trimmed by 2 bases and the J gene end by 4 bases; junction bases not matched to a gene: 9. CDR3 DNA: TGTGCCAGCAGCTTAGGACAGGGGTTGCTCATCTATGGCTACACCTTC. Amino acid sequence: CASSLGQGLLIYGYTF.

The chain recombines TRBV6-5 with TRBJ2-2; D is ambiguous. Germline CDR1 and CDR2: MNHEY and SVGAGI. The V end was cut by 0 bases, the J end by 2 bases, with 10 bases between. This CDR3 has 16 residues. The CDR3: CASSYSISLNTGELFF. The CDR3 nucleotides read TGTGCCAGCAGTTACTCGATTTCCCTAAACACCGGGGAGCTGTTTTTT.

The chain joins TRBV2 to TRBJ1-5; 7 positions match TRBD1. This CDR3 region has 15 residues. V lost 2 bases and J lost 2; bases outside the gene matches: 3. CDR1 and CDR2 (germline): SNHLY, FYNNEI. The CDR3 DNA reads TGTGCCAGCAGTGAAAGACAGGGAGGCAATCAGCCCCAGCATTTT. Its protein is CASSERQGGNQPQHF.

The chain is built from TRBV5-6 and TRBJ1-2; 11 bases agree with TRBD1. CDR1 is SGHDT and CDR2 is YYEEEE in the germline V gene. The V segment lost 4 bases and the J segment 3 bases; nucleotides outside the gene matches: 8. The CDR3 loop spans 16 amino acids. Here the CDR3 DNA reads TGTGCCAGCAGCCCGCCTCGGGACAGGGGGGACTATGGCTACACCTTC. Translated, it gives CASSPPRDRGDYGYTF.

This chain uses TRBV5-1 with TRBJ2-1, with TRBD1 as a possible D gene (5 bases). CDR1 and CDR2 (germline): SGHRS, YFSETQ. V was clipped by 0 bases and J by 9 bases, with 19 bases between them. There are 16 residues in the CDR3. CDR3 sequence (DNA): TGCGCCAGCAGCTTGGACGGCGCGAGGCAGGGTGGTGAGCAGTTCTTC. Translating gives CASSLDGARQGGEQFF. The whole variable domain, filled in from reference TRBV5-1 and TRBJ2-1, reads KAGVTQTPRYLIKTRGQQVTLSCSPISGHRSVSWYQQTPGQGLQFLFEYFSETQRNKGNFPGRFSGRQFSNSRSEMNVSTLELGDSALYLCASSLDGARQGGEQFFGPGTRLTVL.